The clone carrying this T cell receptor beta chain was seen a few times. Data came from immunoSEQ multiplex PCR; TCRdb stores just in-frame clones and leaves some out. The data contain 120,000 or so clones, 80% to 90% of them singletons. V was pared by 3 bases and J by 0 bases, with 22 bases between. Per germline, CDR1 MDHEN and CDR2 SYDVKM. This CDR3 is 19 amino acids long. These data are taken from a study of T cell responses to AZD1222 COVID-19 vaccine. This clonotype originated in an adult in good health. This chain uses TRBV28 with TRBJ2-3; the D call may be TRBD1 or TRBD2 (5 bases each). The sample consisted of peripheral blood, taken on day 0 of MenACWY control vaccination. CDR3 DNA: TGTGCCAGCAGTTTGCGATACTATGGGGACCCCGCAAGCACAGATACGCAGTATTTT. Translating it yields CASSLRYYGDPASTDTQYF.